This T cell receptor beta chain was sequenced for a study of blood T cell repertoires in COVID-19. Study-wide background: T cells, B-cell-depleted T cells, or PBMCs provided the cDNA or gDNA that served as material.

V was pared by 0 bases and J by 0 bases, with 12 bases between. The CDR3 runs to 17 residues. Per germline, CDR1 LGHDT and CDR2 YNNKEL (reference sequence). In the original analysis: Researchers report that nucleated cell counts were estimated from reference gene primer amplification. The data were produced by immunoSEQ multiplex PCR, yet TCRdb's version contains in-frame clones alone and is incomplete. V, J and clone size are taken as reported in that table, and D and trimming were inferred from the DNA itself. The table has fewer than 250,000 clones, about 83% seen once. Adults between roughly 18 and 89 years of age took part from under 30 US areas. Participants had their cohort set by participant-reported clinical history.

Sample: PBMCs or T cells enriched from blood (not recorded which). This clonotype was sampled from a woman in her thirties or forties who had been exposed to COVID-19. V is TRBV3-1 (or the pseudogene TRBV3-2) and J is TRBJ2-1; D is undetermined. The CDR3 bases are TGTGCCAGCAGCCAAGATCGACCCAGGAACTCCTACAATGAGCAGTTCTTC. Protein: CASSQDRPRNSYNEQFF.